The 12 T cell receptor beta chains presented below share a single source sample, sequenced in a study of radiation and T cells in renal cell carcinoma. Sequencing used immunoSEQ multiplex PCR; TCRdb keeps in-frame clones, though not all of them. The table lists around 130,000 clones, 85% to 90% of them singletons. As for time point: blood 2 weeks post-SBRT. Regarding treatment: 15 Gy SBRT to primary tumor, nephrectomy 4 weeks later. Sequencing used blood, obtained from a patient whose treatment included radiotherapy and nephrectomy. These receptors were obtained from a woman aged 70 to 79 with renal cell carcinoma.

The V and J genes are TRBV7-9 and TRBJ2-7; possibly TRBD1 for D (6 bases). Looked up from germline, CDR1 is SEHNR and CDR2 is FQNEAQ (reference sequence). The CDR3 extends over 13 amino acids. Trimming pared 4 bases from V and 5 bases from J, leaving 12 bases between. In nucleotides, the CDR3 is TGTGCCAGCAGCTCCGGGACAACCAACGAGCAGTACTTC. Translated, it gives CASSSGTTNEQYF.

This clone was seen just once. The chain links TRBV28 to TRBJ2-1, with D unclear. Germline V gene lookup returns CDR1 MDHEN and CDR2 SYDVKM. Trimming cost V 1 base and J 8 bases, with 15 bases left between them. The CDR3 covers 15 residues. Written as DNA, the CDR3 is TGTGCCAGCAGTTTATTTCAAGTTGGGAAGGATGAGCAGTTCTTC. Encoded protein: CASSLFQVGKDEQFF.

J is TRBJ2-7 and V is TRBV28; no reliable D call. The CDR3 loop spans 15 amino acids. V was shortened by 5 bases and J by 5 bases, with 19 bases between the two germline ends. CDR1 and CDR2 from the germline V gene are MDHEN and SYDVKM. CDR3 loop: CASSPGANRIHEQYF. As DNA, the CDR3 is TGTGCCAGCAGTCCAGGAGCTAACCGGATCCACGAGCAGTACTTC.

V is TRBV7-2 and J is TRBJ1-1, with a weak D call TRBD1 (5 bases). This CDR3 contains 14 residues. Trimming shortened V by 5 bases and J by 11 bases, and 21 bases separated the two germline ends. Germline assignment: CDR1 SGHTA and CDR2 FQGNSA. The CDR3 DNA reads TGTGCCAGCAGCATCCCGGCAGTCGGGGGGGAGGCTTTCTTT. It specifies CASSIPAVGGEAFF.

The chain recombines TRBV5-5 with TRBJ1-1, with D uncertain. The CDR3 is made up of 14 amino acids. Germline values: CDR1 SGHKS, CDR2 YYEKEE (reference sequence). V was trimmed by 4 bases and J by 0 bases, leaving 10 bases between them. The CDR3 DNA is TGTGCCAGCAGCACCGACTCCGTGAACACTGAAGCTTTCTTT. Encoded protein: CASSTDSVNTEAFF.

The chain uses TRBV25-1 and TRBJ2-7; 7 positions match TRBD2. Germline V gives CDR1 MGHDK, CDR2 SYGVNS. Trimming at V came to 7 bases and at J to 0 bases, leaving 3 bases not matched to a gene. The CDR3 contains 13 residues. The CDR3 DNA follows: TGTGCCAGCACGTGGGGGGGCTCCTACGAGCAGTACTTC. Translated, it gives CASTWGGSYEQYF.

This chain joins TRBV5-1 and TRBJ2-1; 7 positions match TRBD2. The CDR3 is made up of 15 amino acids. Losses at the gene ends were 3 bases for V and 0 bases for J; bases not matched to a gene: 3. Germline CDR1 and CDR2: SGHRS and YFSETQ. This CDR3 is CASSSRTSSYNEQFF. In DNA form, the CDR3 reads TGCGCCAGCAGCTCGAGGACTAGCTCCTACAATGAGCAGTTCTTC.

This chain connects TRBV7-3 to TRBJ2-2; 10 bases are shared with TRBD2. Germline assignment: CDR1 SGHTA and CDR2 FQGTGA. This CDR3 has 15 residues. J gave up 5 bases and V 6 bases, and 6 bases lay outside the gene matches. CDR3 residues: CASSLRTSGTGELFF. The DNA for the CDR3 is TGTGCCAGCAGTCTTAGGACTAGCGGAACCGGGGAGCTGTTTTTT.

This sequence joins TRBV6-5 and TRBJ1-2; 9 bases are a match to TRBD1. The CDR3 is made up of 15 amino acids. Germline CDR1 is MNHEY and CDR2 is SVGAGI. The V and J ends lost 6 bases and 7 bases, in that order; junction bases with no gene match: 12. CDR3: CASRPGDRVAGGYTF. The CDR3 DNA reads TGTGCCAGCAGACCCGGGGACAGGGTGGCCGGTGGCTACACCTTC.

The chain links TRBV6-5 to TRBJ1-4; weak D call: TRBD1 (6 bases). The V end was cut by 6 bases, the J end by 7 bases, with 15 bases between. Germline lookup yields CDR1 MNHEY and CDR2 SVGAGI. This CDR3 comprises 14 residues. CDR3 sequence: CASSFRGGGEKLFF. CDR3 in DNA: TGTGCCAGCAGCTTCAGGGGAGGGGGTGAAAAACTGTTTTTT.

This sequence joins TRBV5-1 and TRBJ2-3, with TRBD2 matching 9 bases. Germline values: CDR1 SGHRS, CDR2 YFSETQ. The CDR3 has 15 amino acids. V shed 2 bases, J shed 5 bases, and the junction held 6 bases outside the gene matches. CDR3 coding DNA: TGCGCCAGCAGCTTTTCAGCGGGGGGAATAGATACGCAGTATTTT. Protein: CASSFSAGGIDTQYF.

This chain links TRBV6-1 with TRBJ2-1, with TRBD1 matching 10 bases. CDR1 is MNHNS, CDR2 SASEGT, per germline. This CDR3 is 13 amino acids long. Germline trimming cut 10 bases from V and 7 bases from J; bases unmatched to any gene: 7. The CDR3 DNA reads as TGTGCCACCGGGACAGGGGTCTGGAATGAGCAGTTCTTC. Encoded protein: CATGTGVWNEQFF.